This T cell receptor (beta chain) was found in a study of siplizumab effects on memory and regulatory T cells. Concerning this clone itself: Its specificity is not known.

Researchers maintained the mixed lymphocyte reaction cells in coculture at 37°C for five to six days. Trimming stripped 4 bases from V and 0 bases from J, with 13 bases between. This CDR3 has 16 amino acids. The germline V gene has CDR1 SGHDN and CDR2 FVKESK. Some clones are missing from TCRdb's copy, which holds only in-frame ones; the method was immunoSEQ multiplex PCR. The table lists about 10,000 clones, around 42% of them singletons. This receptor was taken from a human donor in good health; the cells came from an allogeneic mixed lymphocyte reaction. The J gene is TRBJ2-1, the V gene TRBV14; tentatively, D is TRBD1 (6 bases). The sequencing input was CFSE-low (dividing) CD4+ T cells sorted from an allogeneic mixed lymphocyte reaction. The CDR3 bases are TGTGCCAGCAGCCTTAACAGGGTGATCTCCTACAATGAGCAGTTCTTC. Translation gives CASSLNRVISYNEQFF.